These T cell receptor beta chains were read from a single sample in a study of T cells in Graves' hyperthyroidism and ophthalmopathy. TCRdb ran MiXCR on the multiplex PCR reads and lists one entry per CDR3 protein. The sample contains 380,000 or so distinct CDR3 sequences, about 13% of which appear only once. The sample consisted of blood. Source of these receptors: a man aged 25 to 40 with Graves' hyperthyroidism that later progressed to Graves' ophthalmopathy. Each CDR3 is given without its conserved first and last residue. Each record gives: D gene, clone size, V gene, CDR3 protein. The D gene is left open where the match is weak. Size values are once, few and many counts, or a class for expanded clones, and some rows have none.

>.|.|TRBV28
ASSPSGLTGELF
>TRBD2|.|TRBV28
ASSLGTRRNEQY
>.|many|TRBV28
ASSLSGHGSPLH
>TRBD2|many|TRBV12-3/TRBV12-4
ASSHGGINPYEQY
>.|few|TRBV6-1
ASRKNRVYNSPLH
>TRBD2|once|TRBV4-2
ASSQDASGQVKQY
>.|.|TRBV7-2
ASTPGAGKQPQH
>.|few|TRBV7-2
ASLRWGGGHNEQF
>.|.|TRBV10-2
ASSESHFSPRGGGPQETQY
>TRBD1|.|TRBV3-1
ASSQGQGVYYGYT
>TRBD1|many|TRBV15
ATSREQGLNQPQH
>.|many|TRBV20-1
SARPIEGTLVYEQY
>TRBD1|.|TRBV7-9
ASSRGTGEYGYT
>.|many|TRBV2
ASRLGPINYGYT
>.|many|TRBV5-5
ASSLFGNEQF
>TRBD1|many|TRBV11-2
ASSPLGTGAFEQY
>TRBD1|many|TRBV28
ASSGGGTAENSPLH
>.|many|TRBV3-1
ASSQLLTGRETQY
>TRBD2|few|TRBV20-1
SASGRGQETQY
>TRBD1|.|TRBV4-1
ASSQGRQGRGLGIQY
>TRBD2|many|TRBV7-6
ASSFAAGANTGELF
>.|many|TRBV5-1
ASSFSGTIPYGYT
>.|many|TRBV2
ASSPRQSYGYT
>.|.|TRBV5-8
ASSLAGSSSYNEQF